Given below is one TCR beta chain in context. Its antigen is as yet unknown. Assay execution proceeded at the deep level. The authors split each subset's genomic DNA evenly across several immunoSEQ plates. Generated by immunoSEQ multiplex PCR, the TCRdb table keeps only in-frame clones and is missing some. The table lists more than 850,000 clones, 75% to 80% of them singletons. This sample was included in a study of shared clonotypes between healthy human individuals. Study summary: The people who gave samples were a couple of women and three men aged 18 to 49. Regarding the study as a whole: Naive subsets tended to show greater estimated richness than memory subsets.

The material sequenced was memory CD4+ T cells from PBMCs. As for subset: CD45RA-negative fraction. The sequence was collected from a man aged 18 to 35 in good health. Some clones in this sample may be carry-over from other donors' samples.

CDR3 loop: CASSTWASNNEQFF. As DNA, the CDR3 is TGTGCCAGCAGTACGTGGGCCTCAAACAATGAGCAGTTCTTC. The genes are TRBV11-2 and TRBJ2-1; no definite D call. This CDR3 has 14 residues. CDR1 and CDR2 from the germline V gene are SGHAT and FQNNGV. Trimming stripped 6 bases from V and 5 bases from J, with 14 bases between.